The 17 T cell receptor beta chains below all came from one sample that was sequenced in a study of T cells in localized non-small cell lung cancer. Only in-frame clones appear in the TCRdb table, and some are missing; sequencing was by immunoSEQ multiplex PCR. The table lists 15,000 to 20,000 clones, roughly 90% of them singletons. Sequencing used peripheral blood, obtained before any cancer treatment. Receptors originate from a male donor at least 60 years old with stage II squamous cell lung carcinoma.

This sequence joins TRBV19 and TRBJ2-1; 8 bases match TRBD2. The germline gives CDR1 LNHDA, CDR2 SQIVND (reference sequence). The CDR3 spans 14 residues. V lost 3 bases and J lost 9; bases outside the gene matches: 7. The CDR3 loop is CASSIGLAGGEQFF. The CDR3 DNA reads TGTGCCAGTAGTATTGGGCTAGCGGGCGGTGAGCAGTTCTTC.

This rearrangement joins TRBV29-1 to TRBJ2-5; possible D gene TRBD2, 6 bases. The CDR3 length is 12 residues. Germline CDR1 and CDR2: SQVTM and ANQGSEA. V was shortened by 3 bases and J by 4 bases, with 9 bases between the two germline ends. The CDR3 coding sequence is TGCAGCGTTGATGCACTAGCAGAGACCCAGTACTTC. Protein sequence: CSVDALAETQYF.

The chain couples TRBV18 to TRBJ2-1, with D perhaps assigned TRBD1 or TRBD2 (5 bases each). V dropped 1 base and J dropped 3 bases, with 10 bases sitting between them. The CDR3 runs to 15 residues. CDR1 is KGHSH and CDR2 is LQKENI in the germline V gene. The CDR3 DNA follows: TGTGCCAGCTCACCACGCCAGGGAGACTACAATGAGCAGTTCTTC. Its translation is CASSPRQGDYNEQFF.

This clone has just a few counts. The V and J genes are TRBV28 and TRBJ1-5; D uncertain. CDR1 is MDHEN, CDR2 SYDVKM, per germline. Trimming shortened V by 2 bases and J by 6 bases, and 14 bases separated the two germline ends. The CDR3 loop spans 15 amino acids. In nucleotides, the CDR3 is TGTGCCAGCAGTTTAACCACCCTGGCGGCTCAGCCCCAGCATTTT. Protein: CASSLTTLAAQPQHF. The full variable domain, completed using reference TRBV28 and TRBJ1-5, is DVKVTQSSRYLVKRTGEKVFLECVQDMDHENMFWYRQDPGLGLRLIYFSYDVKMKEKGDIPEGYSVSREKKERFSLILESASTNQTSMYLCASSLTTLAAQPQHFGDGTRLSIL.

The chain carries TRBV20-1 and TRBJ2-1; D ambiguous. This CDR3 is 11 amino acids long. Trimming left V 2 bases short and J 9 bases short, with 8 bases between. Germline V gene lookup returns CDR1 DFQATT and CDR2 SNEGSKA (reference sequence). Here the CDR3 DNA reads TGCAGTGCTAGATCACAAGTTGAGCAGTTCTTC. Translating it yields CSARSQVEQFF.

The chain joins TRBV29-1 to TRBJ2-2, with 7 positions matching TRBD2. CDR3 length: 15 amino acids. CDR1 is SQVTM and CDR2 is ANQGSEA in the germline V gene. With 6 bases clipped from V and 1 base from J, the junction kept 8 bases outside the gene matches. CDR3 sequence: CSVWGREGNTGELFF. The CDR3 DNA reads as TGCAGCGTGTGGGGGAGGGAGGGGAACACCGGGGAGCTGTTTTTT.

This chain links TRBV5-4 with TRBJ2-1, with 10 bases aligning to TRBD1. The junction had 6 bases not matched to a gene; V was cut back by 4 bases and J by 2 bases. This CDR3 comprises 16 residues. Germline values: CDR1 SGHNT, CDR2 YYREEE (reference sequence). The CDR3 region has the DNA TGTGCCAGCAGCCCCCCGACAGGGGGCGCCTACAATGAGCAGTTCTTC. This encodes CASSPPTGGAYNEQFF. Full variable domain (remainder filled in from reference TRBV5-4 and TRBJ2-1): ETGVTQSPTHLIKTRGQQVTLRCSSQSGHNTVSWYQQALGQGPQFIFQYYREEENGRGNFPPRFSGLQFPNYSSELNVNALELDDSALYLCASSPPTGGAYNEQFFGPGTRLTVL.

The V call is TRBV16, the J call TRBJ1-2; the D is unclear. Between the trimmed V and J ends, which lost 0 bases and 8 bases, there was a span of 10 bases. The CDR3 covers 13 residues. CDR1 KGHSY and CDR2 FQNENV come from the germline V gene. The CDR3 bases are TGTGCCAGCAGCCAATCCCATCCGGAAGGCTACACCTTC. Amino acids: CASSQSHPEGYTF.

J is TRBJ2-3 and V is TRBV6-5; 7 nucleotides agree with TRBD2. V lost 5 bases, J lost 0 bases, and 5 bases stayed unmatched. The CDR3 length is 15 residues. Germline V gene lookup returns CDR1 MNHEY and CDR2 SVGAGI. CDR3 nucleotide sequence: TGTGCCAGCAGTCCAGCGGGGTCTAGCACAGATACGCAGTATTTT. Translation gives CASSPAGSSTDTQYF.

The CDR3 protein is CASSWGGEQFF. CDR3 coding DNA: TGTGCCAGCAGCTGGGGGGGGGAGCAGTTCTTC. The chain combines TRBV28 with TRBJ2-1; 7 bases map to TRBD2. This CDR3 comprises 11 residues. Germline CDR1 MDHEN, CDR2 SYDVKM. V was pared by 6 bases and J by 10 bases, with 3 bases of the junction left unmatched. Full variable domain (missing parts from reference TRBV28 and TRBJ2-1): DVKVTQSSRYLVKRTGEKVFLECVQDMDHENMFWYRQDPGLGLRLIYFSYDVKMKEKGDIPEGYSVSREKKERFSLILESASTNQTSMYLCASSWGGEQFFGPGTRLTVL.

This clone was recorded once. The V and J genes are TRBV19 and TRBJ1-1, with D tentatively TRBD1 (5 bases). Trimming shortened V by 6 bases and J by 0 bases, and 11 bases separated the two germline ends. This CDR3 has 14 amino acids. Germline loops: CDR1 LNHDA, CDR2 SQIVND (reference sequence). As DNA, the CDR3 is TGTGCCAGTAGGAGCGGGGGAATGAACACTGAAGCTTTCTTT. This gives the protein CASRSGGMNTEAFF.

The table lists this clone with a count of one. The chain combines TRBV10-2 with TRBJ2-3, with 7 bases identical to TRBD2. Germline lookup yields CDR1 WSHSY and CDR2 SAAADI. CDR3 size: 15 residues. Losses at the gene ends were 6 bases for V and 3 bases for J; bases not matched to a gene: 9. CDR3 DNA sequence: TGCGCCAGCAGGTCCTCAGGGCGGGAGACAGATACGCAGTATTTT. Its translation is CASRSSGRETDTQYF.

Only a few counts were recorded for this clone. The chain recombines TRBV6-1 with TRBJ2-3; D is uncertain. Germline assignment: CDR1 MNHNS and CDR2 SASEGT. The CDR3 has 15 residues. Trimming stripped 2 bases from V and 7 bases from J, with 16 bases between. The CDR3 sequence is CASSESPITFNTQYF. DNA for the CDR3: TGTGCCAGCAGTGAATCTCCTATTACTTTCAATACGCAGTATTTT.

The CDR3 coding sequence is TGTGCCAGTAGTACGAAAGGGACATATGATAGCAATCAGCCCCAGCATTTT. It specifies CASSTKGTYDSNQPQHF. V gene TRBV19 combines with J gene TRBJ1-5, with D maybe TRBD1 (6 bases). With 4 bases removed from V and 0 bases from J, the gap between germline ends came to 16 bases. The CDR3 runs to 17 residues. The V gene's germline CDR1 is LNHDA and CDR2 SQIVND (reference sequence).

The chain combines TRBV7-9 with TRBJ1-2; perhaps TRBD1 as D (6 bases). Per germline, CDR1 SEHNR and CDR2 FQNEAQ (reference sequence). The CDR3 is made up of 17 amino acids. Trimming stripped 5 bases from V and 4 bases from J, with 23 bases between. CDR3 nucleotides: TGTGCCAGCAGCCGAAACGGGTTAGGGGGGTTAACCTATGGCTACACCTTC. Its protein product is CASSRNGLGGLTYGYTF.

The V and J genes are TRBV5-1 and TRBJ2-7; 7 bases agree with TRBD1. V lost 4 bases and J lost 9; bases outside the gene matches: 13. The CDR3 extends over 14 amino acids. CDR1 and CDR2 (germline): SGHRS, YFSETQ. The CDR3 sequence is CASSLRDREITQYF. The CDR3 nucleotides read TGCGCCAGCAGCCTCCGGGACAGAGAAATTACGCAGTACTTC.

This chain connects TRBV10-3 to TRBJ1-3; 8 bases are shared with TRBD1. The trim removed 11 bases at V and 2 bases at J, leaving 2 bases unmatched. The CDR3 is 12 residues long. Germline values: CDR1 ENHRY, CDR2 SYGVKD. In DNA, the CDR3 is TGTGCCGCACAGGGGGCTGGAAACACCATATATTTT. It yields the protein CAAQGAGNTIYF.